A selection of T cell receptor beta chains follows, all from one sample in a study of CD8 T cells in Susac syndrome. One entry per CDR3 protein results from TCRdb running MiXCR on the immunoSEQ multiplex PCR reads. The table has roughly 130,000 distinct CDR3 sequences, around 96% seen once; the top ten hold roughly 0.11%. Sequencing input: CD4+ T cells from PBMCs. These TCRs come from a human donor in good health. Both conserved end residues are part of each CDR3. The D gene is left open where the match is weak. Rows give clone size only sometimes, using once, few, many, or a class for an expanded clone.

j_call d_call clone_size v_call cdr3_aa cdr3_nt
TRBJ1-4 . . TRBV28 CASSEELRGVKLFF TGTGCCAGCAGTGAAGAGCTCCGGGGTGTAAAACTGTTTTTT
TRBJ1-2 . . TRBV29-1 CSVWDINYGYTF TGCAGCGTCTGGGACATTAACTATGGCTACACCTTC
TRBJ2-7 TRBD1 . TRBV5-4 CASSLLGQGADEQYF TGTGCCAGCAGCTTGCTCGGACAGGGGGCGGACGAGCAGTACTTC
TRBJ1-2 TRBD1 . TRBV7-2 CASSSRDRGYGYTF TGTGCCAGCAGCTCCCGGGACAGGGGCTATGGCTATACCTTC
TRBJ2-7 TRBD2 . TRBV5-1 CASSSGASGATYEQYF TGCGCCAGCAGCTCCGGGGCTAGCGGGGCGACCTACGAGCAGTACTTC
TRBJ1-2 TRBD1 . TRBV12-3/TRBV12-4 CASSPTGQGHGYTF TGTGCCAGCAGCCCTACGGGACAGGGGCATGGCTACACCTTC
TRBJ1-2 . . TRBV3-1 CASSQDPGLSYGYTF TGTGCCAGCAGCCAAGACCCGGGGCTCAGCTATGGCTACACCTTC
TRBJ2-4 . . TRBV4-1 CASSPELAKNIQYF TGCGCCAGCAGCCCCGAGTTAGCCAAAAACATTCAGTACTTC
TRBJ2-7 . . TRBV7-2 CASSSYTAYEQYF TGTGCCAGCAGCTCGTATACAGCCTACGAGCAGTACTTC
TRBJ1-5 TRBD1 . TRBV7-9 CASSWGTVDNQPQHF TGTGCCAGCAGCTGGGGGACAGTTGACAATCAGCCCCAGCATTTT
TRBJ1-6 TRBD1 . TRBV27 CASSPRTGMEALHF TGTGCCAGCAGTCCAAGGACAGGGATGGAAGCCCTCCACTTT
TRBJ2-2 TRBD2 . TRBV11-3 CASSLEASGRRTGELFF TGTGCCAGCAGCTTAGAGGCTAGCGGGAGAAGGACCGGGGAGCTGTTTTTT
TRBJ2-7 . . TRBV3-1 CASRPAGHGGYEQYF TGTGCCAGCAGGCCCGCGGGTCACGGAGGTTACGAGCAGTACTTC
TRBJ2-4 . . TRBV2 CASSGGPLTFSIYF TGTGCCAGCAGTGGGGGCCCTCTTACGTTCTCAATATACTTC
TRBJ1-1 . . TRBV19 CASRGGQAFF TGTGCCAGTAGGGGGGGGCAAGCTTTCTTT
TRBJ1-1 . . TRBV29-1 CSVGGSVGGEAFF TGCAGCGTCGGGGGGTCCGTGGGGGGTGAAGCTTTCTTT
TRBJ2-5 . once TRBV29-1 CSARRGAQETQYF TGCAGCGCCCGACGGGGGGCTCAAGAGACCCAGTACTTC
TRBJ1-5 TRBD1 . TRBV3-1 CASGTGEQPQHF TGTGCCAGCGGGACAGGGGAGCAGCCCCAGCATTTT
TRBJ2-7 TRBD2 . TRBV7-6 CASSSGLAGGPYEQYF TGTGCCAGCAGCTCCGGACTAGCGGGAGGGCCCTACGAGCAGTACTTC
TRBJ2-5 . . TRBV3-1 CASSQEGLLSQYF TGTGCCAGCAGCCAAGAGGGCCTCTTATCCCAGTACTTC
TRBJ2-3 TRBD1 . TRBV6-5 CASGPGQGLHTQYF TGTGCCAGCGGACCGGGACAGGGATTGCATACGCAGTATTTT
TRBJ1-1 . . TRBV3-1 CASSGTAAAGAFF TGTGCCAGCAGCGGAACAGCGGCCGCAGGGGCTTTCTTT
TRBJ2-2 TRBD1 . TRBV5-4 CASSPRDRPGELFF TGTGCCAGCAGCCCACGGGACAGGCCCGGGGAGCTGTTTTTT
TRBJ2-5 TRBD2 . TRBV7-9 CASSFGRGQETQYF TGTGCCAGCAGCTTCGGGAGGGGTCAAGAGACCCAGTACTTC
TRBJ2-3 TRBD2 once TRBV19 CASKRGRGGTDTQYF TGTGCGAGTAAGCGGGGGAGAGGGGGCACAGATACGCAGTATTTT
TRBJ2-1 TRBD2 . TRBV29-1 CSVQAGGPNEQFF TGCAGCGTTCAGGCGGGAGGGCCTAATGAGCAGTTCTTC
TRBJ2-1 . once TRBV19 CASSPGSAPYNEQFF TGTGCCAGTAGTCCCGGTTCCGCGCCCTACAATGAGCAGTTCTTC
TRBJ1-4 . . TRBV30 CAWSVGQNEKLFF TGTGCCTGGAGTGTGGGTCAGAATGAAAAACTGTTTTTT
TRBJ1-1 . few TRBV4-2 CASSQDTNTEAFF TGTGCCAGCAGCCAAGATACGAACACTGAAGCTTTCTTT
TRBJ2-3 . . TRBV6-5 CASTVLGTDTQYF TGTGCCAGCACCGTCCTAGGCACAGATACGCAGTATTTT
TRBJ2-5 . . TRBV9 CASSLRPTGETQYF TGTGCCAGCAGCCTCCGGCCCACCGGGGAGACCCAGTACTTC
TRBJ2-5 TRBD2 . TRBV20-1 CSARPTAGGETQYF TGCAGTGCTAGACCTACAGCGGGGGGGGAGACCCAGTACTTC
TRBJ2-3 TRBD2 . TRBV6-2/TRBV6-3 CASNLAGADTQYF TGTGCCAGCAATCTAGCGGGAGCAGATACGCAGTATTTT
TRBJ2-5 TRBD2 . TRBV7-2 CACRPGLVLQETQYF TGTGCCTGCCGACCGGGACTAGTACTTCAAGAGACCCAGTACTTC